This T cell receptor beta chain was documented in a study of blood T cell repertoires in COVID-19. In the source study's methods: Amplification from reference gene primers served as the basis for estimated nucleated cell counts. This table comes from immunoSEQ multiplex PCR, and its TCRdb copy is limited to in-frame clones, with some not included. V and J calls and clone size are copied from that table; D and trimming were computed from the DNA. Here the sample spans about 140,000 clones, 84% being singletons. The V gene's germline CDR1 is LNHNV and CDR2 YYDKDF (reference sequence). This CDR3 is 13 amino acids long. The germline V and J ends were trimmed by 0 bases and 6 bases, with 8 bases remaining between them.

The clonotype was recovered from a woman between 50 and 59 years old with acute COVID-19. V usage is TRBV15 and J usage is TRBJ1-1, with TRBD1 as a possible D gene (5 bases). Source material: PBMCs or T cells enriched from blood (not recorded which). The CDR3 reads CATSRDRAAEAFF. In DNA form, the CDR3 reads TGTGCCACCAGCAGAGACAGGGCGGCTGAAGCTTTCTTT.